This T cell receptor beta chain was identified during a study of T cells after yellow fever vaccination. V trimming: 0 bases; J trimming: 0 bases; junction bases outside the gene matches: 4. The V gene's germline CDR1 is SGHNT and CDR2 YYREEE (reference sequence). This CDR3 comprises 16 residues. This clonotype has ten or more counts. TCRdb ran MiXCR on the 5' RACE reads and lists one entry per CDR3 protein. The data contain about 52,000 distinct CDR3 sequences, less than 8% of them singletons. The source of this sequence is a man younger than 35 who received the YFV17D yellow fever vaccine. The source was CD8+ T cells not binding an NS4B(214-222) dextramer, sorted from PBMCs, collected 35 to 50 days after the first yellow fever vaccination. V gene TRBV5-4 combines with J gene TRBJ2-3, with TRBD2 identical over 7 bases. The CDR3 here is CASSLVKTSSTDTQYF. The CDR3 DNA is TGTGCCAGCAGCTTGGTAAAGACTAGCAGCACAGATACGCAGTATTTT.